These 10 T cell receptor beta chains were sequenced from one sample in a study of graft-versus-host responses after intestinal transplantation. For these TCRs, the target antigens are not known. TCRdb's table, derived via immunoSEQ multiplex PCR, lists solely in-frame clones and lacks some. The profile covers 85,000 to 90,000 clones, with 75% to 90% appearing a single time and about a sixth taken by the ten largest. This specimen was unstimulated CD8+ T cells sorted from spleen or lymph node cells, taken before intestinal transplant. The receptors shown here come from a human donor who received an intestinal transplant.

The chain has TRBV5-5 and TRBJ1-4; 10 nucleotides agree with TRBD1. Losses at the gene ends were 4 bases for V and 6 bases for J; bases not matched to a gene: 3. The germline CDR1 and CDR2 sequences are SGHKS and YYEKEE (reference sequence). The CDR3 contains 14 residues. The chain's CDR3 is CASSPGQGDEKLFF. Written as DNA, the CDR3 is TGTGCCAGCAGCCCCGGACAGGGGGATGAAAAACTGTTTTTT.

The chain joins TRBV10-3 to TRBJ2-3; TRBD1 aligns across 7 bases. CDR3 length equals 14 residues. Germline V gene sequence: CDR1 ENHRY, CDR2 SYGVKD. V lost 10 bases, J lost 3 bases, and 10 bases stayed unmatched. Here the CDR3 DNA reads TGTGCCACCGAAGGGACAGAACTTACAGATACGCAGTATTTT. This translates into CATEGTELTDTQYF.

The DNA for the CDR3 is TGTGCCAGCAGTGGACTAGCGGCCACAGATACGCAGTATTTT. The encoded protein is CASSGLAATDTQYF. This chain connects TRBV2 to TRBJ2-3, with TRBD2 matching over 9 bases. V shed 4 bases and J 2 bases; nucleotides not matched to a gene: 1. The CDR3 totals 14 residues. The germline V gene has CDR1 SNHLY and CDR2 FYNNEI.

The rearrangement links TRBV14 to TRBJ2-1; maybe TRBD1 (6 bases). The CDR3 sequence is 12 residues long. The ends were cut back, 0 bases at V and 15 bases at J, with 12 bases in the middle. CDR1 SGHDN and CDR2 FVKESK come from the germline V gene. The CDR3 loop is CASSQDLTGWFF. CDR3 in DNA: TGTGCCAGCAGCCAAGATCTCACAGGGTGGTTCTTC.

The table lists this clone with a few counts. The V gene is TRBV21-1, the J gene TRBJ1-3. TRBV21-1 is flagged as a pseudogene. The CDR3 is 18 amino acids. CDR3 in DNA: TGTGCCAGCAGCAACGCCCCCTGGACGTCGGGCTCTGGAAACACCATATATTTT. It encodes CASSNAPWTSGSGNTIYF.

This clone has just one count. The chain has TRBV5-1 and TRBJ1-1, with D tentatively TRBD1 (5 bases). V was clipped by 4 bases and J by 5 bases, with 12 bases between them. Germline-derived CDR1 and CDR2 are SGHRS and YFSETQ. The CDR3 covers 13 residues. The CDR3 loop is CASSPWGETEAFF. The CDR3 nucleotides read TGCGCCAGCAGCCCCTGGGGCGAGACTGAAGCTTTCTTT. Full variable domain (remainder filled in from reference TRBV5-1 and TRBJ1-1): KAGVTQTPRYLIKTRGQQVTLSCSPISGHRSVSWYQQTPGQGLQFLFEYFSETQRNKGNFPGRFSGRQFSNSRSEMNVSTLELGDSALYLCASSPWGETEAFFGQGTRLTVV.

In this sample, this clone turned up once. This rearrangement joins TRBV19 to TRBJ2-3; D not certain. V was clipped by 10 bases and J by 1 base, with 9 bases between them. The length of the CDR3 is 12 residues. Per the germline V gene, CDR1 is LNHDA and CDR2 is SQIVND (reference sequence). The CDR3 DNA is TGTGCCACCGTGACGGGCACAGATACGCAGTATTTT. Translating gives CATVTGTDTQYF.

The chain employs TRBV4-2 and TRBJ1-1; no clear D. V shed 3 bases and J shed 2 bases, with 10 bases lying between them. CDR3 length equals 14 residues. Germline V gene sequence: CDR1 LGHNA, CDR2 YNFKEQ. The CDR3 DNA is TGTGCCAGCAGCCAGGCGAGGTCCAACACTGAAGCTTTCTTT. This gives the protein CASSQARSNTEAFF.

The gene calls are TRBV6-6 and TRBJ2-7; D may be TRBD1 (6 bases). This CDR3 is 13 amino acids long. V gave up 7 bases and J gave up 0 bases, with 10 bases separating them. Germline lookup yields CDR1 MNHNY and CDR2 SVGAGI (reference sequence). The CDR3 DNA sequence: TGTGCCAGCATTGGGGACAACTCCTACGAGCAGTACTTC. The encoded protein is CASIGDNSYEQYF.

In its sample, this clone was seen once. This chain uses TRBV2 with TRBJ2-1, with D perhaps assigned TRBD1 or TRBD2 (6 bases each). V was pared by 1 base and J by 5 bases, with 15 bases between. Germline CDR1 is SNHLY and CDR2 is FYNNEI. The CDR3 spans 16 residues. The DNA of the CDR3 is TGTGCCAGCAGTGAAGGATGGGGGGCCCAAGACAATGAGCAGTTCTTC. This codes for CASSEGWGAQDNEQFF.